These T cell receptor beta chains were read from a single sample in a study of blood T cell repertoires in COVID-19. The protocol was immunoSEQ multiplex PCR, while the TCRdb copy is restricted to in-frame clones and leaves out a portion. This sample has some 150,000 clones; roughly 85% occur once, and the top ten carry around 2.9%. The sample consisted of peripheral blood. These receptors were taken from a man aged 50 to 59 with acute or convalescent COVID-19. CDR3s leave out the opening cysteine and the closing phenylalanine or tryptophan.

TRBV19 ASTYGVQGSYEQY
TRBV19 ASSVLAGTYNEQF
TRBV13 ASSLVRGPYNEQF
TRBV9 ASSARGPGNTIY
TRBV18 ASSPGTPGFGSPLH
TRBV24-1 ATSDLATEETQY
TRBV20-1 SASRTGGYQPQH
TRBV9 ASSTSTGTGEKLF
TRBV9 ASGRSSYNEQF
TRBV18 ASSVRQGGVGSTEAF
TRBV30 AWRRDSNPTEAF
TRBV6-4 ASAAQGNQPQH
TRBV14 ASSQLAGANTGELF
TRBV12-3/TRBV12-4 ASATVGYGYT
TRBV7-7 ASSLGGGSGNTIY
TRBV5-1 ASSQPLTGGTEQY
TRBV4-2 ASSQDGAPSTDTQY
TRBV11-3 ASRDRGEQY
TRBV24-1 ATSDPGQGRGETQY
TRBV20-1 SASKGGGASEQF
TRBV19 ASSGQVLDTEAF
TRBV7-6 ASSHIPQIFYGYT
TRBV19 ASSSGGAGNQPQH
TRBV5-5 ASSVTGWTNEKLF
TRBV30 AWSATPYNSPLH
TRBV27 ASRLYAQGGGIYEQY
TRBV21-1 ASSNRPLGDNYEQY
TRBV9 ASSLSGGAWNTGELF
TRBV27 ASSVRAGGPYEQF
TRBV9 ASTQTSGGPNEQF
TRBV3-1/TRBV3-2 ASTRGGRGYEQY
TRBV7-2 ASSLLAYNEQF
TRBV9 ASSPQGREQY
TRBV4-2 ASSQAGTISNEQF
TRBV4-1 ASSQEGVEGLLNQPQH
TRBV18 ASSPTGQGSGELF